This TCR beta chain emerged from a study of blood T cells in healthy people across ages. In regard to this clonotype: The target antigen is unknown.

V lost 11 bases and J lost 7; bases outside the gene matches: 3. This CDR3 spans 13 amino acids. CDR1 and CDR2 (germline): MNHEY, SVGAGI. Together with a sample-barcoded 5' primer, a J-beta primer mix was included in a second PCR lasting about 7 to 11 cycles. TCRdb called the 5' RACE reads again in MiXCR, with one record for every CDR3 protein. The repertoire includes roughly 1,000,000 distinct CDR3 sequences, 25% of them detected once, and about 0.72% sits in the top ten. General study results and limits: CMV status of donors was unknown, possibly confounding expanded clonotype changes. Naive T cell percentage showed a strong correlation with TCR beta diversity.

The same specimen was also included in a second study, on T cells of mothers and their children. This second report adds: The sample comes from some 10 healthy Caucasian donors: mothers and children.

This chain joins TRBV6-5 and TRBJ2-1; 15 positions agree with TRBD2. Sequenced sample: blood. The sequence came from a girl aged 2-10 years in good health. The CDR3 nucleotides are TGTGCCGGTGGGACTAGCGGGAGGAATGAGCAGTTCTTC. Protein sequence: CAGGTSGRNEQFF.